The source of this TCR beta chain is a study of identical twins. This clonotype was observed at least ten times. TCRdb re-called the 5' RACE reads with MiXCR, one entry per CDR3 protein. The top ten hold 1.6% of the sample, which has nearly 650,000 distinct CDR3 sequences, roughly 7.1% seen once. Trimming removed 1 base at V and 13 bases at J, with 11 bases between. This CDR3 is 12 amino acids long. Germline values: CDR1 SNHLY, CDR2 FYNNEI. The same sample was also studied in work on yellow fever vaccine responses in identical twins.

The chain combines TRBV2 with TRBJ2-1, with D possibly matching TRBD2 (6 bases). The sequenced material came from PBMCs. The origin of this receptor is a young woman in good health. CDR3 in amino acids: CASSEGAGLQFF. CDR3 DNA: TGTGCCAGCAGTGAAGGGGCGGGACTCCAGTTCTTC. Filled out from reference TRBV2 and TRBJ2-1, the complete variable domain reads EPEVTQTPSHQVTQMGQEVILRCVPISNHLYFYWYRQILGQKVEFLVSFYNNEISEKSEIFDDQFSVERPDGSNFTLKIRSTKLEDSAMYFCASSEGAGLQFFGPGTRLTVL.